This TCR beta chain derives from a study of PD-1 blockade in classical Hodgkin lymphoma. Libraries were prepared by immunoSEQ multiplex PCR; TCRdb keeps only in-frame clonotypes and omits some of them. In the table there are 10,000 to 15,000 clones, about nine tenths of which are singletons. The junction had 9 bases not matched to a gene; V was cut back by 5 bases and J by 1 base. Germline CDR1 is SGHNT and CDR2 is YENEEA. The CDR3 covers 16 residues. Each patient's relapse followed autologous stem cell transplantation, and brentuximab vedotin exposure varied. The receptor was derived from a human donor with classical Hodgkin lymphoma. The sequencing here drew on peripheral blood mononuclear cells (PBMCs), taken at baseline. The chain links TRBV11-3 to TRBJ2-5; TRBD1 matches at 8 bases. CDR3 nucleotides: TGTGCCAGCAGCAGAGGACAGGGTGGGGTCCAAGAGACCCAGTACTTC. Its protein is CASSRGQGGVQETQYF.